The 32 T cell receptor beta chains listed next were all sequenced from one sample in a study of shared clonotypes between healthy human individuals. Sequenced by immunoSEQ multiplex PCR; TCRdb stores in-frame clones only, minus some. The sample shows 1 million to 1.3 million clones, approximately 80% of them seen only once. Sequencing input: memory CD4+ T cells from PBMCs. As for subset: CD45RA-negative fraction. The receptor set was obtained from a man younger than 30 in good health. Some clones in this sample may be carry-over from other donors' samples.

This rearrangement joins TRBV4-2 to TRBJ2-1, with D possibly TRBD2 on 6 matching bases. The germline V gene has CDR1 LGHNA and CDR2 YNFKEQ. CDR3 length: 18 residues. The V end lost 0 bases, the J end lost 7 bases, and 22 bases lay between the germline ends. Here the CDR3 reads CASSQDRGGERGRNEQFF. In nucleotides, the CDR3 is TGTGCCAGCAGCCAAGATCGGGGAGGAGAACGGGGGAGAAATGAGCAGTTCTTC.

This sequence joins TRBV28 and TRBJ2-7; 7 bases agree with TRBD2. The CDR3 has 15 amino acids. V trimming: 5 bases; J trimming: 0 bases; junction bases outside the gene matches: 7. Germline V gene data show CDR1 as MDHEN and CDR2 as SYDVKM. In DNA, the CDR3 is TGTGCCAGCAGTGGGGCAGCGGGGAACTCCTACGAGCAGTACTTC. It yields the protein CASSGAAGNSYEQYF.

The rearrangement links TRBV5-1 to TRBJ2-3; D uncertain. The CDR3 is 14 residues long. Trimming cost V 0 bases and J 5 bases, with 10 bases left between them. CDR1 SGHRS and CDR2 YFSETQ come from the germline V gene. The CDR3 bases are TGCGCCAGCAGCTTGGCCACAGTACAAGATACGCAGTATTTT. Translated, it gives CASSLATVQDTQYF.

This clone was detected once. The chain combines TRBV6-1 with TRBJ2-4, with D possibly matching TRBD1 (6 bases). Germline V gene lookup returns CDR1 MNHNS and CDR2 SASEGT. Trimming took off 1 base at V and 4 bases at J, with 11 bases between the two ends. CDR3 length: 15 amino acids. The CDR3 region has the DNA TGTGCCAGCAGTGAAGTGGGGACAAATAAAAACATTCAGTACTTC. Translated: CASSEVGTNKNIQYF.

V and J are TRBV5-6 and TRBJ2-1; the D is unclear. Germline-derived CDR1 and CDR2 are SGHDT and YYEEEE. The CDR3 contains 12 residues. V lost 2 bases and J lost 12, with 12 bases in between. The DNA of the CDR3 is TGTGCCAGCAGCTTTGACCAAACCGTGCAGTTCTTC. It encodes CASSFDQTVQFF.

J is TRBJ2-7 and V is TRBV29-1; TRBD1 aligns across 8 bases. CDR3 size: 14 residues. Germline CDR1 is SQVTM and CDR2 is ANQGSEA. Trimming at V came to 5 bases and at J to 5 bases, leaving 11 bases not matched to a gene. DNA of the CDR3: TGCAGCGTTTGTCAGGGGGCACAACCCAACGAGCAGTACTTC. It specifies CSVCQGAQPNEQYF.

The rearrangement joins TRBV20-1 to TRBJ2-1; D unclear. Per the germline V gene, CDR1 is DFQATT and CDR2 is SNEGSKA (reference sequence). The CDR3 spans 11 residues. Deletions cut 6 bases from V and 12 bases from J, with 15 bases between. For the CDR3, the DNA is TGCAGTGCACGGGCCGTGAATTGGCAGTTCTTC. Protein sequence: CSARAVNWQFF.

The chain employs TRBV28 and TRBJ1-1, with D maybe TRBD1 (5 bases). Germline CDR1 and CDR2: MDHEN and SYDVKM. The CDR3 runs 12 residues. V was clipped by 8 bases and J by 4 bases, with 11 bases between them. CDR3 loop: CASGGGGTEAFF. The CDR3 nucleotides are TGTGCCAGCGGGGGTGGGGGCACTGAAGCTTTCTTT.

The chain carries TRBV28 and TRBJ2-2, with D unclear. Germline V gene sequence: CDR1 MDHEN, CDR2 SYDVKM. The ends were cut back, 2 bases at V and 0 bases at J, with 7 bases in the middle. CDR3 length: 15 residues. The CDR3 DNA is TGTGCCAGCAGTTTAAACCATGCGAACACCGGGGAGCTGTTTTTT. Translating it yields CASSLNHANTGELFF.

The genes are TRBV6-8 and TRBJ1-5; unclear D gene. This CDR3 is 11 amino acids long. The ends were cut back, 3 bases at V and 6 bases at J, with 3 bases in the middle. Germline V gives CDR1 MNHGY, CDR2 SAAAGT. CDR3 sequence: CASSYLQPQHF. CDR3 sequence (DNA): TGTGCCAGCAGTTATCTTCAGCCCCAGCATTTT.

The DNA of the CDR3 is TGTGCCAGCAGGCGGGCGAACACCGGGGAGCTGTTTTTT. This translates into CASRRANTGELFF. The J gene is TRBJ2-2, the V gene TRBV2; a weak D match, TRBD2 (5 bases). This CDR3 is built from 13 residues. Trimming shortened V by 6 bases and J by 0 bases, and 5 bases separated the two germline ends. Germline V CDR1 and CDR2: SNHLY, FYNNEI. The full variable domain, with the rest looked up from reference TRBV2 and TRBJ2-2, is EPEVTQTPSHQVTQMGQEVILRCVPISNHLYFYWYRQILGQKVEFLVSFYNNEISEKSEIFDDQFSVERPDGSNFTLKIRSTKLEDSAMYFCASRRANTGELFFGEGSRLTVL.

The chain has TRBV29-1 and TRBJ2-7, with D unclear. Germline CDR1 SQVTM, CDR2 ANQGSEA. The CDR3 totals 13 residues. V lost 5 bases and J 2 bases, leaving 13 bases between the germline ends. CDR3 loop: CSVLRRPAYEQYF. The CDR3 DNA sequence: TGCAGCGTTCTAAGGCGTCCCGCCTACGAGCAGTACTTC.

As for this clone: The sample has other DNA sequences that encode this CDR3 too. The V call is TRBV11-3, the J call TRBJ2-1; 11 bases align to TRBD2. This CDR3 comprises 15 residues. Germline V lookup: CDR1 SGHNT, CDR2 YENEEA. Trimming cost V 1 base and J 7 bases; bases outside gene matches: 3. The CDR3 DNA reads as TGTGCCAGCAGCTTAGGGACTAGCGGGTTGAATGAGCAGTTCTTC. As protein: CASSLGTSGLNEQFF.

This chain links TRBV6-6 with TRBJ2-5, with TRBD2 identical over 10 bases. Gene TRBJ2-7 matches the end of the DNA better, so the J call may be wrong. The germline gives CDR1 MNHNY, CDR2 SVGAGI (reference sequence). The CDR3 totals 15 residues. The CDR3 DNA sequence: TGTGCCAGCAGTTCCAGACTAGCGGGCTCCTACGAGCAGTACTTC. Protein sequence: CASSSRLAGSYEQYF.

The chain uses TRBV7-9 and TRBJ1-2, with D perhaps TRBD1 (6 bases). V was trimmed by 4 bases and J by 6 bases, leaving 15 bases between them. This CDR3 is 14 amino acids long. Germline CDR1 is SEHNR and CDR2 is FQNEAQ (reference sequence). The CDR3 bases are TGTGCCAGCAGCTCCTACAGGGACCGGGATGGCTACACCTTC. Its protein is CASSSYRDRDGYTF. The entire variable domain, with the rest obtained from reference TRBV7-9 and TRBJ1-2, is as follows: DTGVSQNPRHKITKRGQNVTFRCDPISEHNRLYWYRQTLGQGPEFLTYFQNEAQLEKSRLLSDRFSAERPKGSFSTLEIQRTEQGDSAMYLCASSSYRDRDGYTFGSGTRLTVV.

With respect to this clone: Just one base apart from a much larger clone, this may be a read error. Other DNA variants within this sample encode the same CDR3. The chain uses TRBV4-2 and TRBJ1-5; D gene uncertain. Trimming pared 1 base from V and 6 bases from J, leaving 13 bases between. Germline loops: CDR1 LGHNA, CDR2 YNFKEQ. The CDR3 is 15 residues long. The CDR3 spells CASSQGTGLGQPQHF. The CDR3 region has the DNA TGTGCCAGCAGCCAAGGGACGGGGTTGGGTCAGCCCCAGCATTTT.

This clone was observed a handful of times. V is TRBV2 and J is TRBJ1-3; weak D call: TRBD1 (6 bases). Trimming left V 1 base short and J 0 bases short, with 10 bases between. This CDR3 has 16 residues. From germline, CDR1 is SNHLY and CDR2 FYNNEI. The CDR3 DNA reads TGTGCCAGCAGTGAAGGGGGGGCGAGCTCTGGAAACACCATATATTTT. Encoded protein: CASSEGGASSGNTIYF. The full variable domain, completed using reference TRBV2 and TRBJ1-3, is EPEVTQTPSHQVTQMGQEVILRCVPISNHLYFYWYRQILGQKVEFLVSFYNNEISEKSEIFDDQFSVERPDGSNFTLKIRSTKLEDSAMYFCASSEGGASSGNTIYFGEGSWLTVV.

This clone was detected only once. The chain recombines TRBV4-1 with TRBJ2-2; possible D gene TRBD1, 5 bases. CDR1 and CDR2 from the germline V gene are MGHRA and YSYEKL. Between the trimmed V and J ends, which lost 4 bases and 5 bases, there was a span of 17 bases. This CDR3 has 16 amino acids. The CDR3 DNA follows: TGCGCCAGCAGCCGTGGGGCAATAACGGGTACCGGGGAGCTGTTTTTT. Its translation is CASSRGAITGTGELFF.

This clone was detected only a few times. The V call is TRBV5-1, the J call TRBJ2-3, with D possibly matching TRBD2 (5 bases). The CDR3 extends over 15 amino acids. The V end lost 0 bases, the J end lost 6 bases, and 14 bases lay between the germline ends. The V gene's germline CDR1 is SGHRS and CDR2 YFSETQ. In nucleotides, the CDR3 is TGCGCCAGCAGCTTGGTCGGGGATGGGCAGGATACGCAGTATTTT. It codes for CASSLVGDGQDTQYF.

The chain carries TRBV19 and TRBJ1-5; TRBD1 aligns across 8 bases. The CDR3 sequence is 14 residues long. Per the germline V gene, CDR1 is LNHDA and CDR2 is SQIVND (reference sequence). With 7 bases clipped from V and 4 bases from J, the junction kept 6 bases outside the gene matches. In DNA form, the CDR3 reads TGTGCCAGTACTAGGACAGGGATTAATCAGCCCCAGCATTTT. Its protein is CASTRTGINQPQHF.

The V call is TRBV4-1, the J call TRBJ2-5; D gene unclear. The CDR3 consists of 14 residues. CDR1 and CDR2 from the germline V gene are MGHRA and YSYEKL. V was shortened by 4 bases and J by 3 bases, with 12 bases between the two germline ends. CDR3 bases: TGCGCCAGCAGCCTAACTCCAGCCGAAGAGACCCAGTACTTC. Its translation: CASSLTPAEETQYF.

The rearrangement uses TRBV5-4 and TRBJ2-7, with 7 nucleotides matching TRBD2. This CDR3 comprises 15 residues. After removal of 4 bases from V and 3 bases from J, the junction contained 10 bases not matched to a gene. CDR1 and CDR2 (germline): SGHNT, YYREEE (reference sequence). The CDR3 region is CASSATGAGIYEQYF. The CDR3 DNA is TGTGCCAGCAGCGCCACCGGAGCGGGGATCTACGAGCAGTACTTC.

The V gene is TRBV9, the J gene TRBJ1-1, with 8 bases matching TRBD1. V lost 3 bases to trimming and J lost 4 bases; unmatched junction nucleotides: 2. In germline, CDR1 is SGDLS, CDR2 YYNGEE. This CDR3 is built from 13 residues. The CDR3 region has the DNA TGTGCCAGCAGCGACAGGGGGGCCACTGAAGCTTTCTTT. Amino acid sequence: CASSDRGATEAFF.

Comments on this clone: Other DNA sequences within the sample encode an identical CDR3. The chain combines TRBV6-6 with TRBJ2-7; tentative D call: TRBD2 (6 bases). Germline lookup yields CDR1 MNHNY and CDR2 SVGAGI (reference sequence). The CDR3 runs 15 residues. V was cut by 3 bases and J by 3 bases, with 15 bases left in between. CDR3 protein: CASSYGPSGSYEQYF. The CDR3 coding sequence is TGTGCCAGCAGTTATGGTCCCTCCGGGAGCTACGAGCAGTACTTC.

The chain is built from TRBV1 and TRBJ2-1; no DNA check was done on the table's D call, TRBD2. TRBV1 is a pseudogene segment. The CDR3 contains 20 residues. The CDR3 DNA reads as TGCACCAGCAGCTCCCGCAGGGGGACTAGCGGGAGGGCCGGGGACAATGAGCAGTTCTTC. Protein sequence: CTSSSRRGTSGRAGDNEQFF.

This rearrangement joins TRBV4-2 to TRBJ1-2; D unclear. Trimming cost V 3 bases and J 6 bases, with 11 bases left between them. This CDR3 contains 13 residues. Per the germline V gene, CDR1 is LGHNA and CDR2 is YNFKEQ. CDR3 region: CASSHRTGDGYTF. The CDR3 bases are TGTGCCAGCAGCCATCGTACCGGCGATGGCTACACCTTC.

Concerning this clone: The same CDR3 arises from other DNA sequences in this sample as well. The chain uses TRBV7-2 and TRBJ2-7; 9 positions match TRBD1. The CDR3 loop spans 14 amino acids. The V and J ends lost 5 bases and 4 bases, in that order; junction bases with no gene match: 6. Germline V CDR1 and CDR2: SGHTA, FQGNSA. CDR3 residues: CASSPDRGAYEQYF. The CDR3 DNA follows: TGTGCCAGCAGCCCCGACAGGGGGGCGTACGAGCAGTACTTC.

Here the CDR3 reads CSVGLGNEQFF. For the CDR3, the DNA is TGCAGCGTTGGACTAGGCAATGAGCAGTTCTTC. This chain joins TRBV29-1 and TRBJ2-1; a possible D gene is TRBD2 (6 bases). Germline V lookup: CDR1 SQVTM, CDR2 ANQGSEA. V was cut by 4 bases and J by 6 bases, with 7 bases left in between. This CDR3 comprises 11 residues.

This clone was picked up a small number of times. V is TRBV5-1 and J is TRBJ2-3; D call uncertain. The CDR3 loop spans 15 amino acids. CDR1 SGHRS and CDR2 YFSETQ come from the germline V gene. V lost 2 bases to trimming and J lost 5 bases, with 15 bases between them. In DNA, the CDR3 is TGCGCCAGCAGCTTTTTTAGCCCTTCCCGAGATACGCAGTATTTT. Amino acids: CASSFFSPSRDTQYF.

The chain links TRBV6-4 to TRBJ2-7; perhaps D is TRBD1 or TRBD2 (5 bases each). Germline V CDR1 and CDR2: MRHNA, SNTAGT. The CDR3 has 13 amino acids. The CDR3 DNA reads TGTCCTGGGGCTGCGGGCCTACCCTACGAGCAGTACTTC. Translating gives CPGAAGLPYEQYF.

The chain uses TRBV6-1 and TRBJ1-5; tentatively, D is TRBD1 (6 bases). V was shortened by 7 bases and J by 2 bases, with 15 bases between the two germline ends. Germline values: CDR1 MNHNS, CDR2 SASEGT. The CDR3 runs to 15 residues. The CDR3 here is CASNKADSRNQPQHF. In DNA, the CDR3 is TGTGCCAGCAACAAAGCGGACAGCCGCAATCAGCCCCAGCATTTT.

DNA for the CDR3: TGTGCCAGCACCCTTACGGGAGCCGGGGAGCTGTTTTTT. Translated, it gives CASTLTGAGELFF. This chain links TRBV6-6 with TRBJ2-2; D perhaps matches TRBD2 (6 bases). The V end lost 7 bases, the J end lost 6 bases, and 12 bases lay between the germline ends. The CDR3 consists of 13 residues. Looked up from germline, CDR1 is MNHNY and CDR2 is SVGAGI (reference sequence).